Listed here are 29 T cell receptor beta chains from one sample, sequenced in a study of OX40 agonist ivuxolimab in advanced cancers. Data came from immunoSEQ multiplex PCR; TCRdb stores just in-frame clones and leaves some out. The profile shows about 89,000 clones, approximately 93% of them singletons. The sequences come from CD4+ or CD8+ T cells sorted from blood, collected in a trial of the OX40 agonist ivuxolimab. The receptors derive from an adult with an advanced solid tumor such as melanoma, head and neck, liver or kidney cancer.

The V and J genes are TRBV5-3 and TRBJ2-3; D is unresolved. TRBV5-3 belongs to the ORF category, with a function that is uncertain. The V and J ends lost 4 bases and 6 bases respectively, with 9 bases between them. The CDR3 consists of 12 residues. CDR3 amino acids: CARSLVGDTQYF. CDR3 nucleotides: TGTGCCAGAAGCCTAGTTGGGGATACGCAGTATTTT.

This clone showed up just once. The chain carries TRBV15 and TRBJ1-5; D ambiguous. Trimming cost V 5 bases and J 0 bases, with 14 bases left between them. The CDR3 length is 16 residues. Looked up from germline, CDR1 is LNHNV and CDR2 is YYDKDF (reference sequence). CDR3 amino acids: CATSVYSDGSNQPQHF. Here the CDR3 DNA reads TGTGCCACCAGCGTCTATTCGGACGGTAGCAATCAGCCCCAGCATTTT.

This clone occurred once. The chain employs TRBV12-5 and TRBJ1-1; D is unresolved. The germline CDR1 and CDR2 sequences are LGHNT and FRNRAP. With 2 bases removed from V and 6 bases from J, the gap between germline ends came to 10 bases. The CDR3 has 13 amino acids. The CDR3 here is CASGLTVESEAFF. The CDR3 nucleotides read TGTGCTAGTGGTTTGACGGTGGAATCTGAAGCTTTCTTT.

The chain has TRBV6-5 and TRBJ2-1; D is unresolved. Germline V gives CDR1 MNHEY, CDR2 SVGAGI. V lost 5 bases and J lost 6, with 17 bases in between. This CDR3 spans 15 amino acids. The CDR3 nucleotides are TGTGCCAGCAGTAACCCCCCCGAGACCACCAATGAGCAGTTCTTC. Its protein is CASSNPPETTNEQFF.

This clone appeared once. V and J are TRBV11-2 and TRBJ1-4; the D is unclear. This CDR3 region has 12 residues. CDR1 SGHAT and CDR2 FQNNGV come from the germline V gene. Trimming stripped 2 bases from V and 8 bases from J, with 6 bases between. CDR3 sequence (DNA): TGTGCCAGCAGCTTACGCGAGGAAAAACTGTTTTTT. Amino acids: CASSLREEKLFF. Using reference TRBV11-2 and TRBJ1-4 for the parts outside the CDR3, the full variable domain is EAGVAQSPRYKIIEKRQSVAFWCNPISGHATLYWYQQILGQGPKLLIQFQNNGVVDDSQLPKDRFSAERLKGVDSTLKIQPAKLEDSAVYLCASSLREEKLFFGSGTQLSVL.

The rearrangement joins TRBV19 to TRBJ2-1; TRBD2 matches 9 bases. The V gene's germline CDR1 is LNHDA and CDR2 SQIVND (reference sequence). V lost 4 bases, J lost 7 bases, and 8 bases stayed unmatched. This CDR3 is built from 15 residues. As DNA, the CDR3 is TGTGCCAGTAGTAGGGCGGGAGGGGCTGTGAATGAGCAGTTCTTC. Translation gives CASSRAGGAVNEQFF.

This rearrangement joins TRBV7-3 to TRBJ2-5, with D maybe TRBD1 (5 bases). The germline CDR1 and CDR2 sequences are SGHTA and FQGTGA. The CDR3 covers 14 residues. Trimming pared 4 bases from V and 2 bases from J, leaving 11 bases between. CDR3 sequence reads: CASSSRQNQETQYF. CDR3 nucleotides: TGTGCCAGCAGCTCAAGACAGAATCAAGAGACCCAGTACTTC.

The chain carries TRBV6-1 and TRBJ2-3; D is perhaps TRBD1 (5 bases). CDR1 and CDR2 (germline): MNHNS, SASEGT. The CDR3 extends over 15 amino acids. Trimming stripped 3 bases from V and 5 bases from J, with 15 bases between. The CDR3 DNA reads TGTGCCAGCAGTGACTGGCAGGGCTATAGAGATACGCAGTATTTT. Translated: CASSDWQGYRDTQYF.

In this sample, this clone turned up once. The chain employs TRBV6-5 and TRBJ1-2; D perhaps matches TRBD1 (5 bases). The V and J ends lost 2 bases and 7 bases respectively, with 14 bases between them. The CDR3 contains 14 residues. The germline V gene encodes CDR1 MNHEY and CDR2 SVGAGI. In DNA form, the CDR3 reads TGTGCCAGCAGTTACGGAGCAGGGAGGTCTGGCTACACCTTC. Translation gives CASSYGAGRSGYTF.

The rearrangement links TRBV28 to TRBJ2-4; tentatively, D is TRBD1 or TRBD2 (5 bases each). V was pared by 5 bases and J by 15 bases, with 17 bases between. The germline V gene has CDR1 MDHEN and CDR2 SYDVKM. The CDR3 runs 12 residues. The CDR3 is CASSAPGRPAYF. CDR3 bases: TGTGCCAGCAGTGCCCCGGGACGGCCTGCGTACTTC.

The V gene is TRBV25-1, the J gene TRBJ2-7, with D uncertain. This CDR3 comprises 14 residues. Germline CDR1 reads MGHDK; CDR2 reads SYGVNS. Trimming took 3 bases from V and 6 from J, leaving 15 bases between them. The CDR3 DNA reads as TGTGCCAGCAGTGATCAGATTACGTCTACCGAGCAGTACTTC. It codes for CASSDQITSTEQYF.

This clone has just one count. The chain couples TRBV6-6 to TRBJ2-7; D uncertain. The CDR3 is 14 residues long. With 11 bases removed from V and 0 bases from J, the gap between germline ends came to 17 bases. Germline values: CDR1 MNHNY, CDR2 SVGAGI (reference sequence). In DNA form, the CDR3 reads TGTGCCGGGCGTGAGATCTCATTCTCCTACGAGCAGTACGTC. Protein: CAGREISFSYEQYV.

This rearrangement joins TRBV27 to TRBJ2-1, with D tentatively TRBD2 (6 bases). Germline-derived CDR1 and CDR2 are MNHEY and SMNVEV (reference sequence). CDR3 length: 16 amino acids. V was pared by 2 bases and J by 9 bases, with 20 bases between. The CDR3 DNA follows: TGTGCCAGCAGTTTAAACGGGGACTGGAACATTGGTGAGCAGTTCTTC. This translates into CASSLNGDWNIGEQFF.

This clone has a single count. This chain connects TRBV10-3 to TRBJ1-1; maybe TRBD1 (6 bases). Germline assignment: CDR1 ENHRY and CDR2 SYGVKD. The CDR3 runs to 15 residues. V was pared by 10 bases and J by 1 base, with 19 bases between. The CDR3 DNA sequence: TGTGCCACCAGCGTCCGGGACAACAGGAACACTGAAGCTTTCTTT. Its protein product is CATSVRDNRNTEAFF.

CDR3 coding DNA: TGTGCTAGTGGTTCCGGTAACAGGTTTGCAGATACGCAGTATTTT. Translation gives CASGSGNRFADTQYF. The chain links TRBV12-5 to TRBJ2-3; TRBD1 is a possible D gene (5 bases). CDR3 length: 15 residues. V was clipped by 4 bases and J by 4 bases, with 15 bases between them. The germline V gene encodes CDR1 LGHNT and CDR2 FRNRAP.

The V and J genes are TRBV4-2 and TRBJ2-6; D is unclear. Trimming stripped 0 bases from V and 4 bases from J, with 7 bases between. The CDR3 length is 15 residues. Germline lookup yields CDR1 LGHNA and CDR2 YNFKEQ. The CDR3 DNA is TGTGCCAGCAGCCAAGAACCCCCAGGGGCCAACGTCCTGACTTTC. Translated: CASSQEPPGANVLTF.

The chain combines TRBV2 with TRBJ2-5, with a weak D call TRBD1 (6 bases). V was trimmed by 8 bases and J by 4 bases, leaving 20 bases between them. The germline V gene encodes CDR1 SNHLY and CDR2 FYNNEI. This CDR3 is 15 amino acids long. The CDR3 region has the DNA TGTGCCAGCCTGTGGGGGCGGAAGGGCCCAGAGACCCAGTACTTC. This gives the protein CASLWGRKGPETQYF.

The chain couples TRBV4-2 to TRBJ2-3, with a weak D call TRBD2 (5 bases). Germline V gene lookup returns CDR1 LGHNA and CDR2 YNFKEQ. With 0 bases removed from V and 12 bases from J, the gap between germline ends came to 16 bases. This CDR3 region has 14 residues. The CDR3 is CASSQDVLLGNQYF. DNA for the CDR3: TGTGCCAGCAGCCAAGACGTGTTACTAGGAAATCAGTATTTT.

V and J are TRBV9 and TRBJ1-6, with TRBD1 as a possible D gene (5 bases). Deletions cut 0 bases from V and 6 bases from J, with 16 bases between. Looked up from germline, CDR1 is SGDLS and CDR2 is YYNGEE. The CDR3 spans 17 residues. CDR3 DNA sequence: TGTGCCAGCAGCGTAGCTGACGACAGCAACTTTAATTCACCCCTCCACTTT. Protein sequence: CASSVADDSNFNSPLHF.

Regarding this clone: The junction and the germline gene differ at one end; a read error may be behind it. V gene TRBV2 combines with J gene TRBJ1-5; 8 nucleotides match TRBD1. The CDR3 length is 17 residues. Per germline, CDR1 SNHLY and CDR2 FYNNEI. The CDR3 DNA sequence: TGTGTCAGCAGCCCCACATTAACAGGGGGAACCAATCAGCCCCAGCATTTT. Encoded protein: CVSSPTLTGGTNQPQHF.

The rearrangement joins TRBV7-3 to TRBJ2-1, with 7 bases that match TRBD2. V trimming: 6 bases; J trimming: 5 bases; junction bases outside the gene matches: 13. The CDR3 length is 16 residues. CDR1 is SGHTA, CDR2 FQGTGA, per germline. The CDR3 loop is CASRNPRRERNNEQFF. Here the CDR3 DNA reads TGTGCCAGCAGGAACCCCCGGCGGGAGCGGAACAATGAGCAGTTCTTC.

This clone was recorded a few times. The chain has TRBV7-9 and TRBJ2-1; TRBD2 agrees at 7 bases. The V and J ends lost 5 bases and 1 base, in that order; junction bases with no gene match: 8. Germline V lookup: CDR1 SEHNR, CDR2 FQNEAQ (reference sequence). The CDR3 totals 16 residues. CDR3 bases: TGTGCCAGCAGCCAGGACCGGCGGGGGTCCTACAATGAGCAGTTCTTC. This codes for CASSQDRRGSYNEQFF.

This clone appeared a single time. The V and J genes are TRBV5-1 and TRBJ2-2, with 12 bases that match TRBD2. CDR3 length equals 17 residues. J gave up 6 bases and V 2 bases, and 8 bases lay outside the gene matches. Germline values: CDR1 SGHRS, CDR2 YFSETQ. This CDR3 reads CASSLLLAGGQSGELFF. Here the CDR3 DNA reads TGCGCCAGCAGCTTATTGCTAGCGGGAGGGCAATCCGGGGAGCTGTTTTTT.

The chain has TRBV29-1 and TRBJ1-2; D is possibly TRBD1 (5 bases). The length of the CDR3 is 13 residues. Germline values: CDR1 SQVTM, CDR2 ANQGSEA. Trimming pared 7 bases from V and 4 bases from J, leaving 16 bases between. The CDR3 DNA is TGCAGCGCGTCAGGGTACGATGGCTATGGCTACACCTTC. Translation gives CSASGYDGYGYTF.

The chain carries TRBV2 and TRBJ2-7; D unclear. Between the trimmed V and J ends, which lost 4 bases and 5 bases, there was a span of 15 bases. Germline V gene data show CDR1 as SNHLY and CDR2 as FYNNEI. CDR3 length: 14 residues. The CDR3 reads CASSVRYILDEQYV. CDR3 coding DNA: TGTGCCAGCAGTGTGAGGTATATACTCGACGAGCAGTACGTC.

CDR3 coding DNA: TGTGCCAGCAGCTCCACCGGGACCCAGACTGCTGAGCAGTTCTTC. Translating it yields CASSSTGTQTAEQFF. This rearrangement joins TRBV7-3 to TRBJ2-1, with D perhaps matching TRBD1 or TRBD2 (5 bases each). Trimming removed 4 bases at V and 9 bases at J, with 19 bases between. The CDR3 spans 15 residues. The germline gives CDR1 SGHTA, CDR2 FQGTGA.

This clone was observed a single time. This sequence joins TRBV9 and TRBJ1-2, with D tentatively TRBD1 (5 bases). The V gene's germline CDR1 is SGDLS and CDR2 YYNGEE. This CDR3 region has 13 residues. V was cut by 2 bases and J by 4 bases, with 9 bases left in between. CDR3 sequence reads: CASSVGAAYGYTF. The CDR3 DNA is TGTGCCAGCAGCGTCGGGGCCGCCTATGGCTACACCTTC.

The chain carries TRBV10-3 and TRBJ2-3; D remains unclear. The ends were cut back, 2 bases at V and 4 bases at J, with 4 bases in the middle. This CDR3 has 12 residues. Germline CDR1 is ENHRY and CDR2 is SYGVKD. The DNA for the CDR3 is TGTGCCATCAGTGAGGTCGCAGATACGCAGTATTTT. Protein sequence: CAISEVADTQYF.

The V call is TRBV2, the J call TRBJ1-1; D is uncertain. CDR3 length equals 15 residues. Germline V gives CDR1 SNHLY, CDR2 FYNNEI. V was trimmed by 4 bases and J by 1 base, leaving 13 bases between them. This CDR3 reads CASSGKGGPNTEAFF. CDR3 sequence (DNA): TGTGCCAGCAGTGGTAAAGGCGGTCCGAACACTGAAGCTTTCTTT.